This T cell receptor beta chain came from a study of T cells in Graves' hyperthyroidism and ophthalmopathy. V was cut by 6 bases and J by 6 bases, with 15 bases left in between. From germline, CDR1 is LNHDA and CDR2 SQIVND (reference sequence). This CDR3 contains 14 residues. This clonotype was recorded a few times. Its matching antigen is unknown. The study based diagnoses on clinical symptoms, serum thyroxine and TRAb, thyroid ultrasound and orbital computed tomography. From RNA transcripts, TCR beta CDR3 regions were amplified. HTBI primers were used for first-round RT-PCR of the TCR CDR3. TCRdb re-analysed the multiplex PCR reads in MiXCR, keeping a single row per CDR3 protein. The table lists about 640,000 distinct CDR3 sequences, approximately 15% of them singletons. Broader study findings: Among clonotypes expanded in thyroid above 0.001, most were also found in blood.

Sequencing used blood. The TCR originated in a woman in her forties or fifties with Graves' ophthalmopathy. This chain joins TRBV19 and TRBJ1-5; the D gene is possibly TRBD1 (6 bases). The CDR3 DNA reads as TGTGCCAGTAGAGTAGCAGGGGACACTCAGCCCCAGCATTTT. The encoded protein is CASRVAGDTQPQHF.